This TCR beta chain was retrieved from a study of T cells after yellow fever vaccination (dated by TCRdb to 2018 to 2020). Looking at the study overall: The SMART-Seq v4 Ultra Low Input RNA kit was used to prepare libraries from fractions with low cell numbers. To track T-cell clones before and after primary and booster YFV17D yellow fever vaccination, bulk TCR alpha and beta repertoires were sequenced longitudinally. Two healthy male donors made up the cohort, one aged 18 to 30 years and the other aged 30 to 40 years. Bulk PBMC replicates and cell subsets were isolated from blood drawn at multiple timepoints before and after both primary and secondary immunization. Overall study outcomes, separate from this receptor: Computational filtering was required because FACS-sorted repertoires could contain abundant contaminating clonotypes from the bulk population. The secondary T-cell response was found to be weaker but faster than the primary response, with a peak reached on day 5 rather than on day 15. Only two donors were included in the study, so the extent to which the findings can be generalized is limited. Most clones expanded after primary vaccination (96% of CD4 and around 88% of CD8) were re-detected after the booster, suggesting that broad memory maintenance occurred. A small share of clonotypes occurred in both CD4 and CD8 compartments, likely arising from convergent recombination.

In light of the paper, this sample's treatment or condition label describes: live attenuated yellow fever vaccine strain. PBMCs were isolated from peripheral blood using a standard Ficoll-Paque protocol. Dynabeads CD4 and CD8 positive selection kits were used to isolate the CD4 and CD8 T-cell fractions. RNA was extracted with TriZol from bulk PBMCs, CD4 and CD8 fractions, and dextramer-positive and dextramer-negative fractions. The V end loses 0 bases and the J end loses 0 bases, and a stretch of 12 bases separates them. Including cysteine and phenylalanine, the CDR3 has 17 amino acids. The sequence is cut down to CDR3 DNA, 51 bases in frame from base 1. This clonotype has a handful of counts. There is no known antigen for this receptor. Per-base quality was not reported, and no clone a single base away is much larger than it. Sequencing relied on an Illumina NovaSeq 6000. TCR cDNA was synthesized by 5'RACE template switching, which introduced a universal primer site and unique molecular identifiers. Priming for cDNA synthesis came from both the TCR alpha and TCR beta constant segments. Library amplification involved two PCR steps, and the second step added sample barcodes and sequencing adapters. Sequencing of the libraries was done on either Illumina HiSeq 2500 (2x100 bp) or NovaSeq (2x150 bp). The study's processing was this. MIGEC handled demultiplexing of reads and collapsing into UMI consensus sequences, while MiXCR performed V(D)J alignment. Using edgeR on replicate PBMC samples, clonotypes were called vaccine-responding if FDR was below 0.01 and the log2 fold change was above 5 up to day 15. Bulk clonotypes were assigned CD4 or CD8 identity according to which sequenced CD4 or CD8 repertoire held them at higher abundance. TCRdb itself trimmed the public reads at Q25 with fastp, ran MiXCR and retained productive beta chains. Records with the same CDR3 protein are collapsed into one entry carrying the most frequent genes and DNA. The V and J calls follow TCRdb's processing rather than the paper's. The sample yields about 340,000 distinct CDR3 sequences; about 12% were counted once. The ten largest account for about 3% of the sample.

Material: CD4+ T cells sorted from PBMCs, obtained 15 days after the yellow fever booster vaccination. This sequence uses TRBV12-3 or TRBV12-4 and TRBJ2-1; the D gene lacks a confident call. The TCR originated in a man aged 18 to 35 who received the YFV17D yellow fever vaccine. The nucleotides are TGTGCCAGCAGTTTAGCGCGGCAGCAGAGCTCCTACAATGAGCAGTTCTTC. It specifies CASSLARQQSSYNEQFF.